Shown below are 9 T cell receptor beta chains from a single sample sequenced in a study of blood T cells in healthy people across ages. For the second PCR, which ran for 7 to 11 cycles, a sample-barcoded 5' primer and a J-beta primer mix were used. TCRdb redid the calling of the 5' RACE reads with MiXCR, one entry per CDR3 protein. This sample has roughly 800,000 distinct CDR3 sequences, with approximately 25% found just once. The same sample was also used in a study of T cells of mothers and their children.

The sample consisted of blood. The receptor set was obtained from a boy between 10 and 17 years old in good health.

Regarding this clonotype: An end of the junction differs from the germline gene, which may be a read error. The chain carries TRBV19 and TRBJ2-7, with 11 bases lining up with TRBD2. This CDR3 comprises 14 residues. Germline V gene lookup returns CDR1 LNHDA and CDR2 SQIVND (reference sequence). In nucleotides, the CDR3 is TGTGCCAGCAGTATGGGGACTAGCGGCTACGAGCAGTACTTC. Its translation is CASSMGTSGYEQYF.

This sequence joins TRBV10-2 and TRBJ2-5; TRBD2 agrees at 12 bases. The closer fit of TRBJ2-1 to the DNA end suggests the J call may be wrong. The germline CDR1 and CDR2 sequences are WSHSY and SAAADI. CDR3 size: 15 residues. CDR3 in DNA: TGCGCCAGCAGTGGTCTCACTAGCGGGGGGAATGAGCAGTTCTTC. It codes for CASSGLTSGGNEQFF.

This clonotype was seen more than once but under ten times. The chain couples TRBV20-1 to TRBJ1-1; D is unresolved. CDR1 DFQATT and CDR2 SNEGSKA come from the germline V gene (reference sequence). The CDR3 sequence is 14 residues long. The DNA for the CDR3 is TGCAGCGCACGTAGGCTGATGGAGAACACTGAAGCTTTCTTT. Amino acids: CSARRLMENTEAFF.

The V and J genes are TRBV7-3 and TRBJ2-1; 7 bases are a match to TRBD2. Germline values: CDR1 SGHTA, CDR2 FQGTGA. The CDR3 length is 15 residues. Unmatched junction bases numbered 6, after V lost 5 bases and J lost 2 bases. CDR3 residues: CASSPTTSPYNEQFF. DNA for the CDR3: TGTGCCAGCAGCCCGACGACTAGCCCCTACAATGAGCAGTTCTTC.

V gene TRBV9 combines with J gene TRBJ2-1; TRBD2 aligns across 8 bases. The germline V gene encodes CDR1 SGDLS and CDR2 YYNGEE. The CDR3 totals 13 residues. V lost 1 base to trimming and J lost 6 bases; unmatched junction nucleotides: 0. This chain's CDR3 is CASSVLAGNEQFF. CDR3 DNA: TGTGCCAGCAGCGTACTAGCGGGCAATGAGCAGTTCTTC.

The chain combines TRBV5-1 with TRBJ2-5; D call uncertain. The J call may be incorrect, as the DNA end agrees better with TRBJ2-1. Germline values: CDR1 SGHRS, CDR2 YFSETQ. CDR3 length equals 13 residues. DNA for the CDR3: TGCGCCAGCAGCTTGGAAGGGATCCATGAGCAGTTCTTC. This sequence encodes CASSLEGIHEQFF.

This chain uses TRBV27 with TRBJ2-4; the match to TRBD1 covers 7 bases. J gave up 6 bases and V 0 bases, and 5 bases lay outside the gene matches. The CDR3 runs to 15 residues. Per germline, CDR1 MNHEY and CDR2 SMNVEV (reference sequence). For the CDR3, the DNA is TGTGCCAGCAGTTTATCGCCCTCAGGGGGAAACATTCAGTACTTC. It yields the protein CASSLSPSGGNIQYF.

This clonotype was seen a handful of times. The CDR3 region has the DNA TGTGCCAGCAGCCTAAGGGTGAGACTGCCCTACGAGCAGTACTTC. This sequence encodes CASSLRVRLPYEQYF. This rearrangement joins TRBV7-8 to TRBJ2-7; D call uncertain. The CDR3 consists of 15 residues. The V end lost 5 bases, the J end lost 2 bases, and 16 bases lay between the germline ends. Germline lookup yields CDR1 SGHVS and CDR2 FQNEAQ.

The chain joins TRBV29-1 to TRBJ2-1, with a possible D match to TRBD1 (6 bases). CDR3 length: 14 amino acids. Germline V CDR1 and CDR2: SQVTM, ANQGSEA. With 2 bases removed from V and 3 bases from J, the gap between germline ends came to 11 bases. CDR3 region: CSVERQDGYNEQFF. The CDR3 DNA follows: TGCAGCGTTGAACGACAGGATGGCTACAATGAGCAGTTCTTC.